This T cell receptor beta chain was documented in a study of CD8 T cells in Susac syndrome. The RNA input was roughly 0.45 to 1 ug, and it was reverse transcribed with random hexamers. Multiplex PCR with immunoSEQ amplified the TCR beta CDR3 across 54 Vbeta and 13 Jbeta. TCRdb used MiXCR to reprocess the immunoSEQ multiplex PCR reads, holding one entry per CDR3 protein. The sample lists about 200,000 distinct CDR3 sequences; 85% to 95% were seen once. The germline gives CDR1 GTSNPN, CDR2 SVGIG (reference sequence). This CDR3 is 16 amino acids long. V was cut by 0 bases and J by 5 bases, with 20 bases left in between.

V gene TRBV30 combines with J gene TRBJ2-7; TRBD1 is a possible D gene (5 bases). Sequencing was carried out using CD4+ T cells from PBMCs. The receptor was isolated from a human donor with multiple sclerosis. The CDR3 DNA reads as TGTGCCTGGAGTGTAGGGGCGGCTCTCGCAGCCAACGAGCAGTACTTC. Translating it yields CAWSVGAALAANEQYF.